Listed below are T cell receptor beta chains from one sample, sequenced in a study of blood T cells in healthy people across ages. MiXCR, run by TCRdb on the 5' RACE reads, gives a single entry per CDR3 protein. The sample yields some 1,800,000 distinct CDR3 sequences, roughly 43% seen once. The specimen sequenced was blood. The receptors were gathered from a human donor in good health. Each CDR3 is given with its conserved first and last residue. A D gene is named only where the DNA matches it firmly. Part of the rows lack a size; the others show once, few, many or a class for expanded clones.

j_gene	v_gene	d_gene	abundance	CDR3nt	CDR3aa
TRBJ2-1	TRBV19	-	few	TGTGCCAGTAGTAATCCAATTGGGGTCGGGGAGCAGTTCTTC	CASSNPIGVGEQFF
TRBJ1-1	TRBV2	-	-	TGTGCCAGCACGGGATTATACACTGAAGCTTTCTTT	CASTGLYTEAFF
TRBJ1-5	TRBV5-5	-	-	TGTGCCAGCAGCTTGGGCTTCGACAATCAGCCCCAGCATTTT	CASSLGFDNQPQHF
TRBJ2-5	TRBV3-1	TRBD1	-	TGTGCCAGCAGCCAAGAACAGGGGGCGCCCCCAGAGACCCAGTACTTC	CASSQEQGAPPETQYF
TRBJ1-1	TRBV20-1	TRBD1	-	TGCAGTGCCCGGGGACAGGGTTACACTGAAGCTTTCTTT	CSARGQGYTEAFF
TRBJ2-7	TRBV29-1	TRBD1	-	TGCAGCGTTGATACGGCAGGGGGTGGCTACGAGCAGTACTTC	CSVDTAGGGYEQYF
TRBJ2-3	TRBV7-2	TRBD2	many	TGTGCCAGCAGCTTAGTGGCGGGGGGTAGAGATACGCAGTATTTT	CASSLVAGGRDTQYF
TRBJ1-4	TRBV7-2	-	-	TGTGCCAGCAGCGTTGGACCCTCGGGTGAAAAACTGTTTTTT	CASSVGPSGEKLFF
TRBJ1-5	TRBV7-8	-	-	TGTGCCAGCAGCTTCTCCCGGGTCATCAATCAGCCCCAGCATTTT	CASSFSRVINQPQHF
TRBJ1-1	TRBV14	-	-	TGTGCCAGCAGCCGTACGAGAGGGGTCACTGAAGCTTTCTTT	CASSRTRGVTEAFF
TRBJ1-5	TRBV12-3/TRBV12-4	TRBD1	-	TGTGCCAGCAGTACCGGGACAGGGGAGGTTCAGCCCCAGCATTTT	CASSTGTGEVQPQHF
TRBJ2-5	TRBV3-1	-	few	TGTGCCAGCAGCCACAGGGGCGAAGAGACCCAGTACTTC	CASSHRGEETQYF
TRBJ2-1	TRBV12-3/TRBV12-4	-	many	TGTGCCAGCAGCCGCGGGACAGTTTACAATGAGCAGTTCTTC	CASSRGTVYNEQFF
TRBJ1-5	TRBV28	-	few	TGTGCCAGCACCCTCATGGCGGGCAATCAGCCCCAGCATTTT	CASTLMAGNQPQHF
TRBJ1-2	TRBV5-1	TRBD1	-	TGCGCCAGCAGCTTACAGGGGACAGGAGGAGATGGCTACACCTTC	CASSLQGTGGDGYTF
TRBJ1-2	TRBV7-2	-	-	TGTGCCAGCAGCTACCCTCGGGGGGCGCGGGGCTACACCTTC	CASSYPRGARGYTF
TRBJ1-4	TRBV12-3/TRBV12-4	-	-	TGTGCCAGCAGTTTTCTGGCGGGACGAAATGAAAAACTGTTTTTT	CASSFLAGRNEKLFF
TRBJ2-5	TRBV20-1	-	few	TGCAGTGCTAGGGGATACAGTGAACGGGAGACCCAGTACTTC	CSARGYSERETQYF
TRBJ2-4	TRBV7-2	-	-	TGTGCCAGCAGCCCCCACCAGGGACACTTTGAGGCCAAAAACATTCAGTACTTC	CASSPHQGHFEAKNIQYF
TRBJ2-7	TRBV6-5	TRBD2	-	TGTGCCAGCAGAGAGACTAGCGTGAGATACAATGAGCAGTACTTC	CASRETSVRYNEQYF
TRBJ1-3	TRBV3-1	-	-	TGTGCCAGCAGCCAAGATCGCCGAAACACCATATATTTT	CASSQDRRNTIYF
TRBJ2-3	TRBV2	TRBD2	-	TGTGCCAGCAGTGATATAGCGGGGGAGTCAGATACGCAGTATTTT	CASSDIAGESDTQYF